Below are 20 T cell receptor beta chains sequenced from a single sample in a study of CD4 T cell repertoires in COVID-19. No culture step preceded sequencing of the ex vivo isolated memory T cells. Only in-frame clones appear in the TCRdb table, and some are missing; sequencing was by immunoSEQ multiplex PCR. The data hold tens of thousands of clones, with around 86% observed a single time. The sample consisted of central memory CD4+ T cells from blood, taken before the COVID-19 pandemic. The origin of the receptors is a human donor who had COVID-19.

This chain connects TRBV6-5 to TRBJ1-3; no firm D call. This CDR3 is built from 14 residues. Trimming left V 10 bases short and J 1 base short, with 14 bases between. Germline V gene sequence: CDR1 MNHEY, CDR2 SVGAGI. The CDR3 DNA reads TGTGCCACCCAGTGGGAGGTGTCTGGAAACACCATATATTTT. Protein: CATQWEVSGNTIYF.

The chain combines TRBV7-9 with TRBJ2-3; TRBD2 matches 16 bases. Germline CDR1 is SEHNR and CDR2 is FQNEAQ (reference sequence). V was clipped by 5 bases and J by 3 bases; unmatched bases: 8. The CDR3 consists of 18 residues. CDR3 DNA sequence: TGTGCCAGCAGCCGCCCGGGACTAGCGGGGGGGAGAACAGATACGCAGTATTTT. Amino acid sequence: CASSRPGLAGGRTDTQYF.

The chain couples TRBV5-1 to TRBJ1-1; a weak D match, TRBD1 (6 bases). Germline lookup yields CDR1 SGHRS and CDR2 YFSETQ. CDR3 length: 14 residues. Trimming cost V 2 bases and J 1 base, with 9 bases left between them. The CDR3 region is CASSFTGQNTEAFF. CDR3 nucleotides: TGCGCCAGCAGCTTTACAGGGCAGAACACTGAAGCTTTCTTT. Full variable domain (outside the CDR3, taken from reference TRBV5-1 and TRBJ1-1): KAGVTQTPRYLIKTRGQQVTLSCSPISGHRSVSWYQQTPGQGLQFLFEYFSETQRNKGNFPGRFSGRQFSNSRSEMNVSTLELGDSALYLCASSFTGQNTEAFFGQGTRLTVV.

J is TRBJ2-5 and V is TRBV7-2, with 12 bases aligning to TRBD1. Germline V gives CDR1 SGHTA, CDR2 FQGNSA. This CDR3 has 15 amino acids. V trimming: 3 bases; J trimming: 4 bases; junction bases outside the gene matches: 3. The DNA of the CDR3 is TGTGCCAGCAGCTTGGGGACAGGGGGCAGAGAGACCCAGTACTTC. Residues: CASSLGTGGRETQYF.

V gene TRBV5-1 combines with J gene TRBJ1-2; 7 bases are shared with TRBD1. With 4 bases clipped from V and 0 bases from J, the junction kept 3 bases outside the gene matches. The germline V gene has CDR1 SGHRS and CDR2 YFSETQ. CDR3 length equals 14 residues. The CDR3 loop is CASSQGGTNYGYTF. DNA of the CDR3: TGCGCCAGCAGCCAGGGGGGAACTAACTATGGCTACACCTTC.

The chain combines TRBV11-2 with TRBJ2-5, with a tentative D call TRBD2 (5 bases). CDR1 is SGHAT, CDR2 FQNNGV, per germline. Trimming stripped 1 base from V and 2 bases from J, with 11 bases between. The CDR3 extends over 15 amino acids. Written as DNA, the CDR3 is TGTGCCAGCAGCTTAGGTTCTCCGGGGCAAGAGACCCAGTACTTC. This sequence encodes CASSLGSPGQETQYF.

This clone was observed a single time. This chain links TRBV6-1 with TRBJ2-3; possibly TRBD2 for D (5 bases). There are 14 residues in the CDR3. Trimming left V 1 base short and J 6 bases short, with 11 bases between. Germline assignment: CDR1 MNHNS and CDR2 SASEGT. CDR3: CASSEDLRVDTQYF. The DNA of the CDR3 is TGTGCCAGCAGTGAAGATCTGCGGGTGGATACGCAGTATTTT.

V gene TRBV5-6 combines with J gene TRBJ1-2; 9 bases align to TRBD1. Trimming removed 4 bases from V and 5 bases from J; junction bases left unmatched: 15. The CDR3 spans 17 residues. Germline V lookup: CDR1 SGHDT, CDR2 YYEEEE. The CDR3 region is CASSLPGTGFLDYGYTF. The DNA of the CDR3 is TGTGCCAGCAGCCTTCCCGGGACAGGGTTTCTAGATTATGGCTACACCTTC.

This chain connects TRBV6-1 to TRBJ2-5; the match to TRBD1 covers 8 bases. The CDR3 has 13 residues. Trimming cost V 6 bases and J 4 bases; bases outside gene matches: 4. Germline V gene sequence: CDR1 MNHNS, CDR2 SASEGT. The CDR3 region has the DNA TGTGCCAGCAGAACAGGGGGGTCAGAGACCCAGTACTTC. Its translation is CASRTGGSETQYF.

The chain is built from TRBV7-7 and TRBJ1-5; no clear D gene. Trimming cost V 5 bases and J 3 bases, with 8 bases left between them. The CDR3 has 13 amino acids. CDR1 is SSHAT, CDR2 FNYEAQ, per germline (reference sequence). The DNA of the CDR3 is TGTGCCAGCAGCCACAGTTACAATCAGCCCCAGCATTTT. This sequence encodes CASSHSYNQPQHF.

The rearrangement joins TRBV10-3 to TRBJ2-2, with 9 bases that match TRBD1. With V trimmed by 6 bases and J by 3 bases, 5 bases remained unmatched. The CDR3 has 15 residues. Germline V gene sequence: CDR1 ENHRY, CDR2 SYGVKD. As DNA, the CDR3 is TGTGCCATCAGCGAGACAGGGGGGGACACCGGGGAGCTGTTTTTT. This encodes CAISETGGDTGELFF.

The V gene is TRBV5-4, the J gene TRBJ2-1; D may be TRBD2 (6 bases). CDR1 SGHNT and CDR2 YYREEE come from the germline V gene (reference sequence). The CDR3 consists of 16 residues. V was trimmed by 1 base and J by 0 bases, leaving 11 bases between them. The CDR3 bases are TGTGCCAGCAGCTTGCGGGGGACCTACTCCTACAATGAGCAGTTCTTC. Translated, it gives CASSLRGTYSYNEQFF.

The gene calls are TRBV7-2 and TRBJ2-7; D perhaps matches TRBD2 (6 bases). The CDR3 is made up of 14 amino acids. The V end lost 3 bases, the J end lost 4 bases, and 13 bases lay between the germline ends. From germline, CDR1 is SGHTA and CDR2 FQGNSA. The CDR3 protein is CASSLGTAAYEQYF. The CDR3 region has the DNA TGTGCCAGCAGCTTGGGGACTGCTGCGTACGAGCAGTACTTC.

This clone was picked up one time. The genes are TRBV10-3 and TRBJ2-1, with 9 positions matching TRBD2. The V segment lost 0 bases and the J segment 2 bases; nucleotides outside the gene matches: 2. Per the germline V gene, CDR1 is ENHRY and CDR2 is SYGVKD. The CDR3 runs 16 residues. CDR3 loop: CAISESIAGAYNEQFF. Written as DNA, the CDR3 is TGTGCCATCAGTGAGTCTATAGCGGGAGCCTACAATGAGCAGTTCTTC.

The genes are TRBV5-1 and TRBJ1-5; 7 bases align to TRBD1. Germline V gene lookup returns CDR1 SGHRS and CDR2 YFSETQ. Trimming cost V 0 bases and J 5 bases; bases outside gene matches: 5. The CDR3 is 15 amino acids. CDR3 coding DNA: TGCGCCAGCAGCTTGGAGGGGGCTAAGGATCAGCCCCAGCATTTT. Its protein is CASSLEGAKDQPQHF.

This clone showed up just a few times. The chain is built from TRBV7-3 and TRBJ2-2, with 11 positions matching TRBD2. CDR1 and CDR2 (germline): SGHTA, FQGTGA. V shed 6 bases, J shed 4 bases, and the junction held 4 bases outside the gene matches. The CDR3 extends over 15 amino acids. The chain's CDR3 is CASSLAGGPTGELFF. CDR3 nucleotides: TGTGCCAGCAGTTTAGCGGGGGGGCCCACCGGGGAGCTGTTTTTT.

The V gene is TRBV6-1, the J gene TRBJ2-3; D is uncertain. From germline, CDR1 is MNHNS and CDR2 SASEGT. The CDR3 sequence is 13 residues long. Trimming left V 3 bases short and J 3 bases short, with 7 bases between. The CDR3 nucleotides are TGTGCCAGCAGTGAGCCCAGTACAGATACGCAGTATTTT. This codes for CASSEPSTDTQYF.

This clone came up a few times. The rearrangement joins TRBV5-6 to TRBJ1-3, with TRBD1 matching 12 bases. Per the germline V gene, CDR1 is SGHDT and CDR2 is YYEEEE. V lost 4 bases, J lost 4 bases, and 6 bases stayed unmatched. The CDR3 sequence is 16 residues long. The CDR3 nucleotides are TGTGCCAGCAGCCCGGGGACAGGGGGCCCGGGAAACACCATATATTTT. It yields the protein CASSPGTGGPGNTIYF.

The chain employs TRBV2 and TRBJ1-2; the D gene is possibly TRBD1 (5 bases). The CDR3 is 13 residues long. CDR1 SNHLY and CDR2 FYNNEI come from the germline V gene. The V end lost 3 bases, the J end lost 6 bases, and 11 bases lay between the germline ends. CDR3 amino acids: CASSDGPGDGYTF. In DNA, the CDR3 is TGTGCCAGCAGTGATGGTCCGGGGGATGGCTACACCTTC.

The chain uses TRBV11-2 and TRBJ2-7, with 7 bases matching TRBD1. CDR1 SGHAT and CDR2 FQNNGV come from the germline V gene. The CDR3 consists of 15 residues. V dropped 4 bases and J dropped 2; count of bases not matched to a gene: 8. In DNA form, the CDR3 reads TGTGCCAGCAGCTCCCTCCGGGACAGTACCTACGAGCAGTACTTC. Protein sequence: CASSSLRDSTYEQYF. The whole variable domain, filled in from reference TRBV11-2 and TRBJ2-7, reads EAGVAQSPRYKIIEKRQSVAFWCNPISGHATLYWYQQILGQGPKLLIQFQNNGVVDDSQLPKDRFSAERLKGVDSTLKIQPAKLEDSAVYLCASSSLRDSTYEQYFGPGTRLTVT.